This T cell receptor (beta chain) was obtained from a study of beta chain features in type 1 diabetes. Study results and caveats: PCR may have favored shorter templates equally in patients and controls. For Type 1 diabetes patients, all four CD4+ subsets carried TCRB CDR3s that were moderately but significantly shorter. Naive, central memory and regulatory TCRB repertoires appeared more similar among patients than healthy donors.

TCRB transcripts that were expressed got sequenced, as all of the isolated RNA had been reverse transcribed. Mean read depth for naive, central memory and regulatory T cell samples was approximately 3.57 million reads. The repertoire was sequenced with immunoSEQ multiplex PCR; TCRdb's copy has only in-frame clones and lacks some. The sample yields 600,000 or so clones, around an eighth seen once. Sorted CD4+ subsets: naive, central memory, regulatory, stem cell-like memory (CD45RO/CCR7/CD25/CD127/CD95/CD27 panel). This CDR3 contains 16 residues. V lost 1 base, J lost 0 bases, and 4 bases stayed unmatched. CDR1 and CDR2 from the germline V gene are LNHDA and SQIVND (reference sequence). This clone was counted a few times. Antigen specificity is unknown.

The clonotype was recovered from a man aged 18 to 30 with type 1 diabetes. The sample consisted of naive CD4+ T cells from blood. The J gene is TRBJ1-1, the V gene TRBV19, with TRBD1 identical over 8 bases. CDR3 amino acids: CASSIVWTGMNTEAFF. The CDR3 DNA is TGTGCCAGTAGTATAGTCTGGACAGGGATGAACACTGAAGCTTTCTTT.